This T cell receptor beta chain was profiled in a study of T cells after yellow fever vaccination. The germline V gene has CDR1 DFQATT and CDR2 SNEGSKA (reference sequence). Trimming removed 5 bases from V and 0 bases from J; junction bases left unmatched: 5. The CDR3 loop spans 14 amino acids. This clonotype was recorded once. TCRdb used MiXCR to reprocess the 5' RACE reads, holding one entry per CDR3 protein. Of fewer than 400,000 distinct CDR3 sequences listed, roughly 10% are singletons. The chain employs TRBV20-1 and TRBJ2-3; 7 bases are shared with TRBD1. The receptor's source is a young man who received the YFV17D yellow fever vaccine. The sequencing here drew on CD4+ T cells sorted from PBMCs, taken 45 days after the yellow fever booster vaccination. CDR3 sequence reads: CSAAGTVSTDTQYF. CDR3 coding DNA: TGCAGTGCTGCCGGGACAGTAAGCACAGATACGCAGTATTTT.